The T cell receptor (beta chain) under discussion was sequenced for a study of cytomegalovirus exposure and HLA in healthy donors. PCR primers comprised 60 Vbeta and 13 Jbeta primers. Sequencing used immunoSEQ multiplex PCR; TCRdb keeps in-frame clones, though not all of them. The table shows some 150,000 clones, with roughly 80% occurring only once. The donors comprised healthy bone marrow donors. General observations from the study: The authors listed over 150 TCR beta chains as cytomegalovirus-associated. Most TCR beta V segments were productive about 87% or about 30% of the time in an earlier analysis. Relative to equally common others, HLA-associated TCR beta chains showed greater clonal expansion in a later analysis.

For this clone: Its antigen remains unknown.

The V end was cut by 5 bases, the J end by 3 bases, with 10 bases between. The CDR3 has 13 residues. CDR1 and CDR2 from the germline V gene are LNHDA and SQIVND (reference sequence). The clonotype originates from a woman between 50 and 59 years old in good health and CMV-seropositive. The chain has TRBV19 and TRBJ2-5; D is unclear. The specimen was PBMCs. The DNA of the CDR3 is TGTGCCAGTAGTTTACGACGGGAAGAGACCCAGTACTTC. Amino acids: CASSLRREETQYF.